The source of this T cell receptor beta chain is a study of OX40 agonist ivuxolimab in advanced cancers. As for the study in general: As their treatment, patients were administered ivuxolimab, an agonistic anti-OX40 (CD134) antibody. Cohort: more than 75% men, mean age 60, aged roughly 20 to 79. Study findings and constraints: Average numbers of expanded clones were greater in CD8+ T cells than in CD4+.

Generated by immunoSEQ multiplex PCR, the TCRdb table keeps only in-frame clones and is missing some. The data contain about 61,000 clones, approximately 81% of them singletons. Patients were ruled out by autoimmune disease history or systemic immunosuppression. A few counts support this clone. Its antigen is not identified. This receptor was obtained from an adult with an advanced solid tumor such as melanoma, head and neck, liver or kidney cancer. This material consisted of CD4+ or CD8+ T cells sorted from blood, taken in a trial of the OX40 agonist ivuxolimab.

In nucleotides, the CDR3 is TGTGCCAGCAGCCTGGCTGGGGCCCTCTCTAGCACAGATACGCAGTATTTT. Translating it yields CASSLAGALSSTDTQYF. The genes are TRBV5-4 and TRBJ2-3; tentatively, D is TRBD1 (5 bases). Trimming took 4 bases from V and 0 from J, leaving 18 bases between them. From germline, CDR1 is SGHNT and CDR2 YYREEE (reference sequence). This CDR3 region has 17 residues.